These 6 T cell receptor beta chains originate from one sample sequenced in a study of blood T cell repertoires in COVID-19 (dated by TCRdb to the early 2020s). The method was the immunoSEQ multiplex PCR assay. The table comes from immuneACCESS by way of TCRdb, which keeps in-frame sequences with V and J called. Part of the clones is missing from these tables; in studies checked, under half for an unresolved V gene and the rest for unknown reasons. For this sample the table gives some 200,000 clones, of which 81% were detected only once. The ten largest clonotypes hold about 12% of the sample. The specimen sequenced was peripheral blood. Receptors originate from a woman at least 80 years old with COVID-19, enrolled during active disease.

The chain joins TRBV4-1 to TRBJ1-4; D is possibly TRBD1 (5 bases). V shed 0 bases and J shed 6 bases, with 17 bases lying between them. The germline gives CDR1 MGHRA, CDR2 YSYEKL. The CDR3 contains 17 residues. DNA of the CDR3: TGCGCCAGCAGCCAAGAAGGAGGGGTCGTGGGGCATGAAAAACTGTTTTTT. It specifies CASSQEGGVVGHEKLFF.

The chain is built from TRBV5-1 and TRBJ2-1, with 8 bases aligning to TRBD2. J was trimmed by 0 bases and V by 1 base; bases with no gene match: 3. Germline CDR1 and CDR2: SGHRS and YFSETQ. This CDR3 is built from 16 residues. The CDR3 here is CASSLRSGSSYNEQFF. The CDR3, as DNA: TGCGCCAGCAGCTTGAGGAGCGGGAGCTCCTACAATGAGCAGTTCTTC.

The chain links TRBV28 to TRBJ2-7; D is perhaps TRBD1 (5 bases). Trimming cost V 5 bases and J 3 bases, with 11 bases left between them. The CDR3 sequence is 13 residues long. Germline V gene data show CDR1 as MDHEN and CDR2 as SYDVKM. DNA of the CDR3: TGTGCCAGCAGTCCTTGGCAGGGCTACGAGCAGTACTTC. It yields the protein CASSPWQGYEQYF.

Here the CDR3 reads CASSPLDWGGAEAFF. DNA for the CDR3: TGTGCCAGCAGCCCCCTAGACTGGGGGGGAGCTGAAGCTTTCTTT. This chain links TRBV11-2 with TRBJ1-1, with D tentatively TRBD1 (5 bases). CDR1 and CDR2 from the germline V gene are SGHAT and FQNNGV. The CDR3 is made up of 15 amino acids. Trimming took 5 bases from V and 6 from J, leaving 19 bases between them. The full variable domain, with the rest looked up from reference TRBV11-2 and TRBJ1-1, is EAGVAQSPRYKIIEKRQSVAFWCNPISGHATLYWYQQILGQGPKLLIQFQNNGVVDDSQLPKDRFSAERLKGVDSTLKIQPAKLEDSAVYLCASSPLDWGGAEAFFGQGTRLTVV.

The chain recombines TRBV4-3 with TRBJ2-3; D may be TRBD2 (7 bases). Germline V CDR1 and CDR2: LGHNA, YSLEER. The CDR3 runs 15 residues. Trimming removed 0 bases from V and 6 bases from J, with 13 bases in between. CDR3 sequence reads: CASSQDLGGQDTQYF. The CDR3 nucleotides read TGCGCCAGCAGCCAAGATCTCGGGGGGCAGGATACGCAGTATTTT.

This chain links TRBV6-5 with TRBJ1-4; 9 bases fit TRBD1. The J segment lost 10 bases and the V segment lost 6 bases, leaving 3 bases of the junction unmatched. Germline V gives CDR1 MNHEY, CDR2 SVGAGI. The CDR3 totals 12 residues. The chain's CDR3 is CASRPDRGKLFF. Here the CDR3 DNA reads TGTGCCAGCAGGCCGGACAGGGGAAAACTGTTTTTT.